Described below is a single T cell receptor beta chain sequence and its context. Its antigen remains unknown. Losses at the gene ends were 4 bases for V and 5 bases for J; bases not matched to a gene: 6. Germline lookup yields CDR1 SGHAT and CDR2 FQNNGV. CDR3 length: 16 residues. This entry comes from a study of cytomegalovirus exposure and HLA in healthy donors. Study-level background: In an earlier analysis, around 120 million unique TCR beta sequences were found from about 190 million T cells. Study findings and constraints: The study designated 150 or so TCR beta chains cytomegalovirus-associated. According to a later analysis, donors in an Asian-associated ancestry cluster reportedly had fewer N-insertions than the roughly 720-donor mean. Most subjects had HLA-A and HLA-B alleles reportedly predicted accurately by TCR beta sequences.

The primer mix had 60 Vbeta and 13 Jbeta primers. TCRdb keeps only in-frame clones here, not all; method: immunoSEQ multiplex PCR. The data contain over 130,000 clones, more than 60% of them singletons. This clonotype was sampled from a woman aged 55-69 years in good health and CMV-seronegative. The gene calls are TRBV11-2 and TRBJ2-5; 14 nucleotides agree with TRBD2. Sequenced input: PBMCs. The DNA for the CDR3 is TGTGCCAGCAGCTCACGACTAGCGGGGGGGCGGGAGACCCAGTACTTC. This translates into CASSSRLAGGRETQYF.